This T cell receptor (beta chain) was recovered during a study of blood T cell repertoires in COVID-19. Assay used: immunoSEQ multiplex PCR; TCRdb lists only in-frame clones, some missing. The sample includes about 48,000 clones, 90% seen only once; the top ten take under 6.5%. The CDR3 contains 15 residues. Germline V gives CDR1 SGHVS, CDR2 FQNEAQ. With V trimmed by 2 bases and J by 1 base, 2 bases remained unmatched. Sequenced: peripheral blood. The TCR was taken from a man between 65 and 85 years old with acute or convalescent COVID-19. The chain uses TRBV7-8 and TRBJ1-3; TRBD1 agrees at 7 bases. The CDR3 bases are TGTGCCAGCAGCTTAAGGGGGCGTTCTGGAAACACCATATATTTT. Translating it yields CASSLRGRSGNTIYF.